This TCR beta chain originates from a study of cytomegalovirus exposure and HLA in healthy donors. Study-level background: Of the donors genotyped, 398 in all, about 81% fell in the Caucasian-associated ancestry cluster. Broader study findings: An analysis that was carried out later associated 16,951 TCR beta sequences with HLA alleles at 0.05 false discovery rate. The classifier was said to identify cytomegalovirus status with high specificity and sensitivity.

Between the trimmed V and J ends, which lost 5 bases and 4 bases, there was a span of 5 bases. Germline V gene sequence: CDR1 LNHDA, CDR2 SQIVND (reference sequence). CDR3 length: 11 amino acids. Worth noting for this clone: The antigen is unknown.

Researchers ran the PCR with 60 Vbeta and 13 Jbeta primers. Sequenced by immunoSEQ multiplex PCR; TCRdb stores in-frame clones only, minus some. The sample consists of some 120,000 clones, approximately 78% of them appearing once. This receptor was obtained from a man aged 30 to 39 in good health and CMV-seropositive. The sample taken for sequencing was PBMCs. The chain is built from TRBV19 and TRBJ2-5; a possible D gene is TRBD2 (5 bases). The CDR3 DNA sequence: TGTGCCAGTAGTCGGGGAGAGACCCAGTACTTC. Its protein product is CASSRGETQYF.